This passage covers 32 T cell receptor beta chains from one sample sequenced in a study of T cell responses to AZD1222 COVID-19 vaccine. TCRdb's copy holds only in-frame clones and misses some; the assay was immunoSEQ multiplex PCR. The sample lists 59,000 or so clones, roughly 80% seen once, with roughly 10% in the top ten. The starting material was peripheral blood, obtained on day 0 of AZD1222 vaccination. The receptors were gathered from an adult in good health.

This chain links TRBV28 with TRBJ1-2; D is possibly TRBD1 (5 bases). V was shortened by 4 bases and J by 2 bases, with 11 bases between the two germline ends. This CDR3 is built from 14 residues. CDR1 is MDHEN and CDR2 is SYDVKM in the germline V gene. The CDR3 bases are TGTGCCAGCAGTTCAGGGCGTAGGAACTATGGCTACACCTTC. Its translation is CASSSGRRNYGYTF.

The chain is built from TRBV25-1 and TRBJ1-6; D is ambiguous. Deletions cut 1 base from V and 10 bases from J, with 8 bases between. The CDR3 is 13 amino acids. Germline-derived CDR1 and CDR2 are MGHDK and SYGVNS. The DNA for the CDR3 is TGTGCCAGCAGTGAATTTGGAGAATCACCCCTCCACTTT. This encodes CASSEFGESPLHF.

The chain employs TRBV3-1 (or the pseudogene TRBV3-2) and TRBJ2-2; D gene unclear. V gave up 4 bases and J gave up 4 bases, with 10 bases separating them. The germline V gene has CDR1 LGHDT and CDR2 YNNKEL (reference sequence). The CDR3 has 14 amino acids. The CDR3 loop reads CASSPWTGTGELFF. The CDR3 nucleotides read TGTGCCAGCAGCCCTTGGACCGGCACCGGGGAGCTGTTTTTT.

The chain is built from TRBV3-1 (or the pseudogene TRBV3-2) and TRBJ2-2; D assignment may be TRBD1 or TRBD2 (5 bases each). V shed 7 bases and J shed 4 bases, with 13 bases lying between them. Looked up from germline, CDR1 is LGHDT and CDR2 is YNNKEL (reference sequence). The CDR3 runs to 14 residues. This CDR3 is CASNLGVFTGELFF. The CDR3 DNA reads TGTGCCAGCAATCTGGGGGTTTTCACCGGGGAGCTGTTTTTT.

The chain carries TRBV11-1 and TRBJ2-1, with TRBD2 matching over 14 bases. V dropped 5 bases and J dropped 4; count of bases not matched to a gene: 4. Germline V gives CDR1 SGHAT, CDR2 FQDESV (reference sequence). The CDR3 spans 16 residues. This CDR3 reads CASSRTSGRYYNEQFF. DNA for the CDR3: TGTGCCAGCAGCCGGACTAGCGGGAGGTATTACAATGAGCAGTTCTTC.

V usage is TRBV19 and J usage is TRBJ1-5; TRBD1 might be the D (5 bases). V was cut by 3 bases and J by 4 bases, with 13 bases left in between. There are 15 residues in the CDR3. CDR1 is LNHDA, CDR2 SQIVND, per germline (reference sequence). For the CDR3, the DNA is TGTGCCAGTAGTATGGTATTTGGGGGGAATCAGCCCCAGCATTTT. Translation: CASSMVFGGNQPQHF.

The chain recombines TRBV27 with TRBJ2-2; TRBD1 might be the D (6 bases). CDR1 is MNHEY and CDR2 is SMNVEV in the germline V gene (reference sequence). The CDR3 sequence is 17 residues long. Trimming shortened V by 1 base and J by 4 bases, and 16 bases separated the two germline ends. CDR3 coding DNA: TGTGCCAGCAGTTTATTAGGGCAGGGGCGAGGCACCGGGGAGCTGTTTTTT. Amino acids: CASSLLGQGRGTGELFF.

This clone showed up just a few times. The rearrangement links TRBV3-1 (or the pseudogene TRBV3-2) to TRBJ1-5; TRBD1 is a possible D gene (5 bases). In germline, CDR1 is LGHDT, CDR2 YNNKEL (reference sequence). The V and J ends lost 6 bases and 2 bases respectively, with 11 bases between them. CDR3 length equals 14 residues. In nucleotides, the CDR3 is TGTGCCAGCAGTCAAAGAGGGGGCAATCAGCCCCAGCATTTT. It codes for CASSQRGGNQPQHF.

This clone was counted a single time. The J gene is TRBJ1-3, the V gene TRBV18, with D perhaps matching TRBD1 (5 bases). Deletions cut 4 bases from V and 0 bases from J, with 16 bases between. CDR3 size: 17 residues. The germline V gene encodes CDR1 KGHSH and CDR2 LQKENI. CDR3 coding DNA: TGTGCCAGCTCACGGCCTCCGGGACGAATCTCTGGAAACACCATATATTTT. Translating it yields CASSRPPGRISGNTIYF.

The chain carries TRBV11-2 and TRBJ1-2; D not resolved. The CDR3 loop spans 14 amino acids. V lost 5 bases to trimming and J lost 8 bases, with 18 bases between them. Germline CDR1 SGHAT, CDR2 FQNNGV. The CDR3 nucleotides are TGTGCCAGCAGCCTCCGTTGGCCCAAGGTAGGCTACACCTTC. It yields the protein CASSLRWPKVGYTF. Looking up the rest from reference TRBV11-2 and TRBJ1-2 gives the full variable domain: EAGVAQSPRYKIIEKRQSVAFWCNPISGHATLYWYQQILGQGPKLLIQFQNNGVVDDSQLPKDRFSAERLKGVDSTLKIQPAKLEDSAVYLCASSLRWPKVGYTFGSGTRLTVV.

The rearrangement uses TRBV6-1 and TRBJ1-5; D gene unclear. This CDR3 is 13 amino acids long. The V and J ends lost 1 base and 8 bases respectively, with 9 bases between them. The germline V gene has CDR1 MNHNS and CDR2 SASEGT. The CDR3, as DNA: TGTGCCAGCAGTGAAGGGACCCTCAAGCCCCAGCATTTT. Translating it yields CASSEGTLKPQHF.

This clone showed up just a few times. In DNA, the CDR3 is TGTGCCAGCAGTTACGGCGGGGGGCCATACGAGCAGTACTTC. Translation: CASSYGGGPYEQYF. The chain is built from TRBV6-2 or TRBV6-3 and TRBJ2-7; 8 bases agree with TRBD2. Per the germline V gene, CDR1 is MNHEY and CDR2 is SVGEGT. V shed 2 bases, J shed 4 bases, and the junction held 4 bases outside the gene matches. The CDR3 covers 14 residues.

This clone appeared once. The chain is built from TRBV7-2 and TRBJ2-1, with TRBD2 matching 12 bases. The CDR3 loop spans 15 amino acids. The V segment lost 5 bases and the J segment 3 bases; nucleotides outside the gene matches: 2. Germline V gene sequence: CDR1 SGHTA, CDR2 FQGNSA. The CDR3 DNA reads TGTGCCAGCAGCCGGACTAGCGGGGACTACAATGAGCAGTTCTTC. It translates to CASSRTSGDYNEQFF.

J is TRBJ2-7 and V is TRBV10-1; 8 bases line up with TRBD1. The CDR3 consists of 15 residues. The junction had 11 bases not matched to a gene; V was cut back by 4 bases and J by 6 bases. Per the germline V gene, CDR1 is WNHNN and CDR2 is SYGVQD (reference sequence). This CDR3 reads CASSGVDRANGEQYF. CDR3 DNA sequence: TGCGCCAGCAGTGGGGTGGACAGGGCAAATGGCGAGCAGTACTTC.

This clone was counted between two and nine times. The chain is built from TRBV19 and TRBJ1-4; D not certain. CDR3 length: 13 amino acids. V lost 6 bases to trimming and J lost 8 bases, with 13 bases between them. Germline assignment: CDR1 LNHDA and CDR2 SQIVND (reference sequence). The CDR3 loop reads CASSRLRAEKLFF. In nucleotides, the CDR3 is TGTGCCAGTAGCCGCCTACGGGCGGAAAAACTGTTTTTT.

For the CDR3, the DNA is TGTGCCAGCAGCAGAGGGTACGGGGAGCTGTTTTTT. It codes for CASSRGYGELFF. The J gene is TRBJ2-2, the V gene TRBV7-9; a weak D match, TRBD2 (5 bases). V was trimmed by 5 bases and J by 7 bases, leaving 8 bases between them. The CDR3 is 12 amino acids. The germline CDR1 and CDR2 sequences are SEHNR and FQNEAQ (reference sequence).

CDR3 residues: CASSQGQWTGANVLTF. CDR3 coding DNA: TGCGCCAGCAGCCAAGGCCAGTGGACTGGGGCCAACGTCCTGACTTTC. V gene TRBV4-3 combines with J gene TRBJ2-6; D gene unclear. The CDR3 is 16 residues long. Germline V lookup: CDR1 LGHNA, CDR2 YSLEER. Trimming took off 1 base at V and 2 bases at J, with 9 bases between the two ends.

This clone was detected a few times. CDR3 protein: CASSPQTSNNEQFF. In DNA form, the CDR3 reads TGTGCCAGCAGCCCCCAGACTAGCAACAATGAGCAGTTCTTC. The V and J genes are TRBV11-2 and TRBJ2-1; 7 bases line up with TRBD2. After removal of 5 bases from V and 5 bases from J, the junction contained 6 bases not matched to a gene. CDR1 is SGHAT and CDR2 is FQNNGV in the germline V gene. The CDR3 consists of 14 residues.

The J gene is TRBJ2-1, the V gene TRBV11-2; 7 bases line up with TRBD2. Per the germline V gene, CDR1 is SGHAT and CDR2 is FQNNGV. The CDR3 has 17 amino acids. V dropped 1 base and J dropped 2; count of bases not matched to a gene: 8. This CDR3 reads CASSLGHDGRPYNEQFF. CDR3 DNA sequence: TGTGCCAGCAGCTTAGGCCATGACGGGAGGCCCTACAATGAGCAGTTCTTC.

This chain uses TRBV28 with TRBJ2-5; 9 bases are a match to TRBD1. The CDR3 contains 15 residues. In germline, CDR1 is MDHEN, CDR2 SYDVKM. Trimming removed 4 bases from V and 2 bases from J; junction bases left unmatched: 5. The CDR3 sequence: CASSYRGRWQETQYF. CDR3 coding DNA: TGTGCCAGCAGTTACAGGGGGCGCTGGCAAGAGACCCAGTACTTC.

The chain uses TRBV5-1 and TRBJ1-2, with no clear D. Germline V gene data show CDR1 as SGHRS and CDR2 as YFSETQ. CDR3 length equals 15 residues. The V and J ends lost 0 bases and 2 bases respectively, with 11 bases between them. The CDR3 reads CASSLGTGGNYGYTF. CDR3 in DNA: TGCGCCAGCAGCTTGGGAACGGGTGGAAACTATGGCTACACCTTC.

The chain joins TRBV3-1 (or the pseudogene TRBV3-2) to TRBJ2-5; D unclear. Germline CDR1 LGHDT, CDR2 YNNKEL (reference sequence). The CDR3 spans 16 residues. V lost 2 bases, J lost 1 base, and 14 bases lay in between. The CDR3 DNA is TGTGCCAGCAGCCAAATTGGCCTCCGCCCCCAAGAGACCCAGTACTTC. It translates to CASSQIGLRPQETQYF.

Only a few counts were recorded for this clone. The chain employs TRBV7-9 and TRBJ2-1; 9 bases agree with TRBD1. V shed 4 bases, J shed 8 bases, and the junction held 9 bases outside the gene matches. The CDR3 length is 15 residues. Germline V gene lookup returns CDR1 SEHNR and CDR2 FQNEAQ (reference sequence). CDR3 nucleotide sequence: TGTGCCAGCAGCTACGCCGGGACAGGGCATGATGAGCAGTTCTTC. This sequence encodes CASSYAGTGHDEQFF.

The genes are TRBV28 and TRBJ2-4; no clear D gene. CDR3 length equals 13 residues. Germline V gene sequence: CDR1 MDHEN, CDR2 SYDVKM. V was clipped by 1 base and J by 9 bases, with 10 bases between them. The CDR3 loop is CASSLSALGIQYF. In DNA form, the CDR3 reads TGTGCCAGCAGTTTATCGGCCCTCGGCATTCAGTACTTC. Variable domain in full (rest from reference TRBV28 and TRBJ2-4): DVKVTQSSRYLVKRTGEKVFLECVQDMDHENMFWYRQDPGLGLRLIYFSYDVKMKEKGDIPEGYSVSREKKERFSLILESASTNQTSMYLCASSLSALGIQYFGAGTRLSVL.

DNA of the CDR3: TGTGCCAGCAGCTCCCCCGGGACGACAAGCTCCTACGAGCAGTACTTC. It yields the protein CASSSPGTTSSYEQYF. The V gene is TRBV6-2 or TRBV6-3, the J gene TRBJ2-7; D is tentatively TRBD1 or TRBD2 (5 bases each). CDR1 and CDR2 (germline): MNHEY, SVGEGT. V was cut by 6 bases and J by 0 bases, with 18 bases left in between. This CDR3 is built from 16 residues.

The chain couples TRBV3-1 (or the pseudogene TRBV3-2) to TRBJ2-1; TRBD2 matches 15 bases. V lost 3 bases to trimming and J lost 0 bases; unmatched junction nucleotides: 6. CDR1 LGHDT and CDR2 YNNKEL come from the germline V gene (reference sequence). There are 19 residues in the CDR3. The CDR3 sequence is CASSHTGLAGGSSYNEQFF. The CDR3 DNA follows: TGTGCCAGCAGCCATACCGGACTAGCGGGGGGGAGCTCCTACAATGAGCAGTTCTTC.

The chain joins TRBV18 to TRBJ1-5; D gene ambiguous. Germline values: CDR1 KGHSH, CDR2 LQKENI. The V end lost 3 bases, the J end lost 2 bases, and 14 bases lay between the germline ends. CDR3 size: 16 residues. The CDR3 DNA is TGTGCCAGCTCACCGGGCCTAGGCGGGGGCAATCAGCCCCAGCATTTT. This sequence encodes CASSPGLGGGNQPQHF.

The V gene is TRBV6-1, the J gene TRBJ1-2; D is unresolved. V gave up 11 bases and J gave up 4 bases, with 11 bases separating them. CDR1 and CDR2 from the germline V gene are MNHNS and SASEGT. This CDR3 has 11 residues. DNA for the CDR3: TGTGCCGGATCGGACGGCTATGGCTACACCTTC. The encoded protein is CAGSDGYGYTF.

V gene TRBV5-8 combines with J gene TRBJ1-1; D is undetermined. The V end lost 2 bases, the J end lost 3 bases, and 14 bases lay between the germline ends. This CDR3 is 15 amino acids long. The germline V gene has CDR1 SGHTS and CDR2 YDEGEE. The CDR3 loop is CASSFDGQRDTEAFF. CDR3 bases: TGTGCCAGCAGCTTTGACGGGCAACGGGACACTGAAGCTTTCTTT. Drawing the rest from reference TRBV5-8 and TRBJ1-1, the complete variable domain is EAGVTQSPTHLIKTRGQQATLRCSPISGHTSVYWYQQALGLGLQFLLWYDEGEERNRGNFPPRFSGRQFPNYSSELNVNALELEDSALYLCASSFDGQRDTEAFFGQGTRLTVV.

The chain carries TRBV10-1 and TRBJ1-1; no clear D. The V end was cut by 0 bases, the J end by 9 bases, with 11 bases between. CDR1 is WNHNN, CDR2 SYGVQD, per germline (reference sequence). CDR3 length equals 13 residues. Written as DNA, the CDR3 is TGCGCCAGCAGTGAGTCGACGGGGAGACAAGCTTTCTTT. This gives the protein CASSESTGRQAFF.

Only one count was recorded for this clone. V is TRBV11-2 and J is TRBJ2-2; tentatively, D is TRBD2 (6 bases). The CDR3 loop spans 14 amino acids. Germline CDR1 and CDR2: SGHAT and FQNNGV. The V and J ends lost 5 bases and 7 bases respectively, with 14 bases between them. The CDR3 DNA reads TGTGCCAGCAGCGCGGGACCCCGGAGCGGGGAGCTGTTTTTT. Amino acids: CASSAGPRSGELFF. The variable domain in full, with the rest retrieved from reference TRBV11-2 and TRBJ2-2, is EAGVAQSPRYKIIEKRQSVAFWCNPISGHATLYWYQQILGQGPKLLIQFQNNGVVDDSQLPKDRFSAERLKGVDSTLKIQPAKLEDSAVYLCASSAGPRSGELFFGEGSRLTVL.

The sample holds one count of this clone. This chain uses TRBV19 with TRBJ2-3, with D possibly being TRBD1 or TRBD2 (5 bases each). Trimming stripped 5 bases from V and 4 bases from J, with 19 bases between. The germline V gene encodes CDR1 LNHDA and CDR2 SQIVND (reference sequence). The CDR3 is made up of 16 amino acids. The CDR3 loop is CASSAKRGRASDTQYF. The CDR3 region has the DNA TGTGCCAGTAGTGCTAAGAGGGGCAGAGCTTCAGATACGCAGTATTTT. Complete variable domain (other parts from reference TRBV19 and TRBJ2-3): DGGITQSPKYLFRKEGQNVTLSCEQNLNHDAMYWYRQDPGQGLRLIYYSQIVNDFQKGDIAEGYSVSREKKESFPLTVTSAQKNPTAFYLCASSAKRGRASDTQYFGPGTRLTVL.